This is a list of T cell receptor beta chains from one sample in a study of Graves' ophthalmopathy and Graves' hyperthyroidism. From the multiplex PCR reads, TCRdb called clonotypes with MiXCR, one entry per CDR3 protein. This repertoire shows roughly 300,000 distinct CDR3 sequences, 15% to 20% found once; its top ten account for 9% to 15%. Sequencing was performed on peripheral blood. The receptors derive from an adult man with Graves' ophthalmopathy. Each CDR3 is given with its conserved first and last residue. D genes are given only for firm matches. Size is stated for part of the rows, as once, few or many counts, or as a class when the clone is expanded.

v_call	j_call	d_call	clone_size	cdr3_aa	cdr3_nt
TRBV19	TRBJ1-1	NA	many	CASSAPGTTNTEAFF	TGTGCCAGTAGTGCACCCGGGACAACGAACACTGAAGCTTTCTTT
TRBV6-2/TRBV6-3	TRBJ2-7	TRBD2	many	CASSYPDGGTSGSGYEQYF	TGTGCCAGCAGTTACCCAGACGGAGGGACTAGCGGGAGCGGCTACGAGCAGTACTTC
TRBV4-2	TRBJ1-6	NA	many	CASSQDQDSPLHF	TGTGCCAGCAGCCAAGATCAGGATTCACCCCTCCACTTT
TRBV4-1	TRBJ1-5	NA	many	CASSPYLGRGNQPQHF	TGCGCCAGCAGCCCGTACTTGGGACGGGGCAATCAGCCCCAGCATTTT
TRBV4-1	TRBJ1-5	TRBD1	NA	CASSQRSGGPQPQHF	TGCGCCAGCAGCCAAAGGTCAGGGGGCCCTCAGCCCCAGCATTTT
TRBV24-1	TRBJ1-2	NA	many	CATSLTGHGYTF	TGTGCCACCAGTTTGACAGGCCATGGCTACACCTTC
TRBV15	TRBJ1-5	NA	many	CATSRVSGEQPQHF	TGTGCCACCAGCAGAGTGTCGGGGGAGCAGCCCCAGCATTTT
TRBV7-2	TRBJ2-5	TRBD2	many	CASSPGRAVETQYF	TGTGCCAGCAGCCCCGGGAGGGCCGTAGAGACCCAGTACTTC
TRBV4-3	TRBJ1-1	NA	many	CASSQDRGWNTEAFF	TGCGCCAGCAGCCAAGATCGGGGATGGAACACTGAAGCTTTCTTT
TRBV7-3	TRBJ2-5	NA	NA	CASNLKGVGKETQYF	TGTGCCAGCAACCTCAAGGGGGTTGGTAAAGAGACCCAGTACTTC